This T cell receptor beta chain was captured by sequencing in a study of cytomegalovirus exposure and HLA in healthy donors. Notes on the study in general: Several of the most significant clusters appeared linked to common viral pathogens, based on a later analysis.

The ends lost 2 bases at V and 1 base at J; junction bases unmatched: 13. The CDR3 is made up of 19 amino acids. Germline CDR1 reads SNHLY; CDR2 reads FYNNEI. This clone was seen only a few times. Its antigen is currently unknown. PCR primers comprised 60 Vbeta and 13 Jbeta primers. Generated by immunoSEQ multiplex PCR, the TCRdb table keeps only in-frame clones and is missing some. The table lists 110,000 or so clones, about 64% of them singletons. The sequence derives from a man aged 18 to 35 in good health and CMV-seropositive. The chain employs TRBV2 and TRBJ2-5; 10 bases agree with TRBD2. The sequencing input was PBMCs. The CDR3 region is CASSEWGPAGGTLQETQYF. CDR3 bases: TGTGCCAGCAGTGAATGGGGGCCAGCGGGGGGGACCCTCCAAGAGACCCAGTACTTC.